This T cell receptor (beta chain) appears in the sequencing data of a study of T cells in Graves' hyperthyroidism and ophthalmopathy. This clonotype turned up a few times. The CDR3 extends over 15 amino acids. V was shortened by 1 base and J by 10 bases, with 14 bases between the two germline ends. Per germline, CDR1 SEHNR and CDR2 FQNEAQ (reference sequence). Regions amplified from RNA transcripts were the TCR beta CDR3 regions. During a first-round RT-PCR of the TCR CDR3, the HTBI primer set was used. Each CDR3 protein gets one entry after TCRdb re-called the multiplex PCR reads with MiXCR. The sample lists roughly 570,000 distinct CDR3 sequences; approximately 44% were seen once.

The chain joins TRBV7-9 to TRBJ1-6; tentative D call: TRBD1 (5 bases). This sequence was found in an adult woman with Graves' disease, either hyperthyroidism or ophthalmopathy (not recorded which). Material for sequencing was peripheral blood or thyroid tissue (not recorded which). The CDR3 region is CASSLDAGIGSPLHF. CDR3 coding DNA: TGTGCCAGCAGCTTAGACGCAGGGATCGGCTCACCCCTCCACTTT. The variable domain in full, with the rest retrieved from reference TRBV7-9 and TRBJ1-6, is DTGVSQNPRHKITKRGQNVTFRCDPISEHNRLYWYRQTLGQGPEFLTYFQNEAQLEKSRLLSDRFSAERPKGSFSTLEIQRTEQGDSAMYLCASSLDAGIGSPLHFGNGTRLTVT.